This TCR beta chain stems from a study of post-analysis software for immune sequencing data. Findings of the study overall: Patients used about 5 TRBV segments, including TRBV5-6, TRBV5-1 and TRBV20-1, more often than controls. Samples from one preparation batch, clustered by F measure, grouped strongly together.

Prepared TCR beta cDNA libraries contained unique molecular identifiers. cDNA molecules numbering 400,000 to 550,000 came from approximately 0.91 to 9.4 million T cells. TCRdb passed the PCR reads through MiXCR, listing each CDR3 protein once. The sample lists roughly 410,000 distinct CDR3 sequences; around 37% were seen once. Trimming took 4 bases from V and 13 from J, leaving 10 bases between them. The CDR3 runs 11 residues. As regards this clonotype: What it binds is unknown.

The receptor was isolated from a girl aged 10 to 17 with multiple sclerosis. J is TRBJ1-4 and V is TRBV12-3 or TRBV12-4; TRBD1 might be the D (5 bases). The sample was blood. The CDR3 reads CASSSPGGLFF. CDR3 sequence (DNA): TGTGCCAGCAGTTCTCCGGGGGGACTGTTTTTT.